What follows are 27 T cell receptor beta chains derived from one specimen sequenced in a study of T cells after somatic rescue of genetic block. Generated by immunoSEQ multiplex PCR, the TCRdb table keeps only in-frame clones and is missing some. The sample has more than 13,000 clones; 65% to 85% are singletons. Sequencing was carried out using peripheral blood mononuclear cells (PBMCs). The receptor set was obtained from a boy younger than 18.

V usage is TRBV2 and J usage is TRBJ2-5; maybe TRBD1 (8 bases). V was trimmed by 6 bases and J by 5 bases, leaving 19 bases between them. From germline, CDR1 is SNHLY and CDR2 FYNNEI. This CDR3 spans 15 amino acids. CDR3 sequence: CASSLQGGPVETQYF. The DNA of the CDR3 is TGTGCCAGCAGCCTACAGGGGGGGCCCGTGGAGACCCAGTACTTC.

The J gene is TRBJ2-3, the V gene TRBV18; 14 bases match TRBD2. V was pared by 3 bases and J by 0 bases, with 5 bases of the junction left unmatched. This CDR3 spans 18 amino acids. Germline V gene lookup returns CDR1 KGHSH and CDR2 LQKENI. The DNA of the CDR3 is TGTGCCAGCTCACCCCGACTAGCGGGGGGGCTTAGCACAGATACGCAGTATTTT. This codes for CASSPRLAGGLSTDTQYF. The full variable domain, in which reference TRBV18 and TRBJ2-3 provide the parts outside the CDR3, is NAGVMQNPRHLVRRRGQEARLRCSPMKGHSHVYWYRQLPEEGLKFMVYLQKENIIDESGMPKERFSAEFPKEGPSILRIQQVVRGDSAAYFCASSPRLAGGLSTDTQYFGPGTRLTVL.

This clone was observed a handful of times. This chain uses TRBV27 with TRBJ2-7, with D unresolved. Germline CDR1 MNHEY, CDR2 SMNVEV (reference sequence). CDR3 length: 15 amino acids. V was trimmed by 4 bases and J by 2 bases, leaving 15 bases between them. CDR3 DNA: TGTGCCAGCAGTTCTCCAGGCGCACCCCCCTACGAGCAGTACTTC. Translated: CASSSPGAPPYEQYF.

This rearrangement joins TRBV7-2 to TRBJ1-1; D gene unclear. Between the trimmed V and J ends, which lost 2 bases and 2 bases, there was a span of 9 bases. Germline V gene lookup returns CDR1 SGHTA and CDR2 FQGNSA. The CDR3 has 14 amino acids. CDR3 coding DNA: TGTGCCAGCAGCTTAATTCACCCTAACACTGAAGCTTTCTTT. Amino acids: CASSLIHPNTEAFF. The full variable domain, completed using reference TRBV7-2 and TRBJ1-1, is GAGVSQSPSNKVTEKGKDVELRCDPISGHTALYWYRQSLGQGLEFLIYFQGNSAPDKSGLPSDRFSAERTGGSVSTLTIQRTQQEDSAVYLCASSLIHPNTEAFFGQGTRLTVV.

This sequence joins TRBV6-6 and TRBJ1-5; tentative D call: TRBD1 (5 bases). The CDR3 contains 15 residues. Germline CDR1 is MNHNY and CDR2 is SVGAGI (reference sequence). V lost 6 bases, J lost 4 bases, and 16 bases lay in between. The CDR3 region has the DNA TGTGCCAGCAGGTCGTTCGGGGGGGTGAATCAGCCCCAGCATTTT. It translates to CASRSFGGVNQPQHF.

By sample fraction, this clone is medium-sized. The rearrangement uses TRBV5-1 and TRBJ2-1, with 9 bases lining up with TRBD2. V shed 4 bases, J shed 5 bases, and the junction held 4 bases outside the gene matches. Germline V gene sequence: CDR1 SGHRS, CDR2 YFSETQ. The CDR3 runs to 14 residues. The CDR3 nucleotides are TGCGCCAGCAGCACTAGCGGGTGGAACAATGAGCAGTTCTTC. Its protein product is CASSTSGWNNEQFF.

This chain connects TRBV2 to TRBJ1-5; 8 bases are a match to TRBD1. Per germline, CDR1 SNHLY and CDR2 FYNNEI. With V trimmed by 8 bases and J by 0 bases, 6 bases remained unmatched. This CDR3 is built from 15 residues. CDR3: CASSVQGASNQPQHF. The CDR3 DNA reads TGTGCCAGCTCTGTCCAGGGGGCTAGCAATCAGCCCCAGCATTTT.

The rearrangement uses TRBV5-6 and TRBJ2-3; D is ambiguous. From germline, CDR1 is SGHDT and CDR2 YYEEEE. There are 12 residues in the CDR3. Trimming pared 2 bases from V and 6 bases from J, leaving 7 bases between. The CDR3 region is CASSFIPDTQYF. CDR3 in DNA: TGTGCCAGCAGCTTTATTCCGGATACGCAGTATTTT.

This chain connects TRBV10-1 to TRBJ2-3; D unclear. This CDR3 is 15 amino acids long. From germline, CDR1 is WNHNN and CDR2 SYGVQD (reference sequence). Trimming cost V 3 bases and J 0 bases, with 10 bases left between them. CDR3 in amino acids: CASSEVQASTDTQYF. The DNA of the CDR3 is TGCGCCAGCAGTGAAGTCCAGGCTAGCACAGATACGCAGTATTTT.

The chain links TRBV6-5 to TRBJ1-2, with 9 positions matching TRBD1. J lost 8 bases, V lost 4 bases, and 8 bases had no gene match. The CDR3 extends over 14 amino acids. Per germline, CDR1 MNHEY and CDR2 SVGAGI. CDR3 nucleotide sequence: TGTGCCAGCAGTTCCAAAGGGACAGGGACCGGCTACACCTTC. Translating gives CASSSKGTGTGYTF.

The rearrangement links TRBV6-1 to TRBJ1-6; weak D call: TRBD1 (6 bases). CDR1 MNHNS and CDR2 SASEGT come from the germline V gene. V was clipped by 3 bases and J by 7 bases, with 13 bases between them. The CDR3 is 15 amino acids. Here the CDR3 DNA reads TGTGCCAGCAGTGACGGGGAGGGGGAGAATTCACCCCTCCACTTT. Its translation is CASSDGEGENSPLHF.

The chain has TRBV14 and TRBJ1-6; 8 nucleotides align to TRBD1. The trim removed 4 bases at V and 6 bases at J, leaving 5 bases unmatched. Germline values: CDR1 SGHDN, CDR2 FVKESK. The CDR3 has 15 residues. DNA of the CDR3: TGTGCCAGCAGCCTCCTACAGGGGGTTAATTCACCCCTCCACTTT. Its protein product is CASSLLQGVNSPLHF.

The rearrangement joins TRBV28 to TRBJ2-5; tentative D call: TRBD1 (6 bases). V was cut by 6 bases and J by 2 bases, with 16 bases left in between. This CDR3 contains 15 residues. Germline V gene sequence: CDR1 MDHEN, CDR2 SYDVKM. The CDR3 bases are TGTGCCAGCAGCTCAGGACCCGGGACACAAGAGACCCAGTACTTC. This translates into CASSSGPGTQETQYF.

The chain recombines TRBV1 with TRBJ2-1. TRBV1 constitutes a pseudogene. The CDR3 consists of 16 residues. CDR3 sequence reads: CTSSHLVGMTYNEQFF. The CDR3 coding sequence is TGCACCAGCAGCCATTTGGTGGGGATGACCTACAATGAGCAGTTCTTC.

The chain couples TRBV10-1 to TRBJ2-7, with D perhaps being TRBD1 or TRBD2 (5 bases each). Germline lookup yields CDR1 WNHNN and CDR2 SYGVQD (reference sequence). This CDR3 comprises 16 residues. V was clipped by 1 base and J by 0 bases, with 13 bases between them. CDR3 DNA sequence: TGCGCCAGCAGTGAGTTTTCGGGGACGGGCTCCTACGAGCAGTACTTC. It yields the protein CASSEFSGTGSYEQYF.

By share of the sample, this clone is medium-sized. This rearrangement joins TRBV9 to TRBJ1-2; D possibly corresponds to TRBD1 (5 bases). V lost 0 bases to trimming and J lost 4 bases, with 13 bases between them. The CDR3 is made up of 15 amino acids. Germline-derived CDR1 and CDR2 are SGDLS and YYNGEE. The CDR3 DNA reads as TGTGCCAGCAGCGTAGGGCGCACCAGGGTCTATGGCTACACCTTC. Residues: CASSVGRTRVYGYTF.

This chain joins TRBV6-5 and TRBJ2-2; TRBD1 might be the D (7 bases). CDR1 is MNHEY and CDR2 is SVGAGI in the germline V gene. The length of the CDR3 is 13 residues. V lost 5 bases to trimming and J lost 7 bases, with 11 bases between them. Written as DNA, the CDR3 is TGTGCCAGCAGTAGGAGGGGGCGCGGGGAGCTGTTTTTT. Protein product: CASSRRGRGELFF.

The chain recombines TRBV5-1 with TRBJ2-6; weak D call: TRBD1 (6 bases). The germline CDR1 and CDR2 sequences are SGHRS and YFSETQ. V lost 4 bases to trimming and J lost 0 bases, with 14 bases between them. This CDR3 comprises 17 residues. CDR3: CASSTNTGSSGANVLTF. The CDR3 DNA sequence: TGCGCCAGCAGCACCAATACAGGGAGCTCTGGGGCCAACGTCCTGACTTTC. Based on the CDR3 plus reference TRBV5-1 and TRBJ2-6, the full variable domain is KAGVTQTPRYLIKTRGQQVTLSCSPISGHRSVSWYQQTPGQGLQFLFEYFSETQRNKGNFPGRFSGRQFSNSRSEMNVSTLELGDSALYLCASSTNTGSSGANVLTFGAGSRLTVL.

This clone was detected only once. The chain recombines TRBV19 with TRBJ2-7; either TRBD1 or TRBD2 may supply D (5 bases each). Germline CDR1 and CDR2: LNHDA and SQIVND (reference sequence). V was shortened by 6 bases and J by 7 bases, with 16 bases between the two germline ends. The CDR3 is 13 amino acids. The CDR3 nucleotides read TGTGCCAGTAGCGGCCGGGGCCTCGGGGAGCAGTACTTC. Translation: CASSGRGLGEQYF.

V and J are TRBV7-9 and TRBJ2-7; D remains ambiguous. Trimming took off 4 bases at V and 7 bases at J, with 11 bases between the two ends. The CDR3 totals 12 residues. The germline V gene has CDR1 SEHNR and CDR2 FQNEAQ (reference sequence). CDR3 sequence: CASSSTVNEQYF. CDR3 in DNA: TGTGCCAGCAGCTCGACGGTAAATGAGCAGTACTTC.

J is TRBJ1-2 and V is TRBV18; no clear D gene. In germline, CDR1 is KGHSH, CDR2 LQKENI. Trimming removed 6 bases at V and 4 bases at J, with 18 bases between. CDR3 length: 15 residues. The chain's CDR3 is CASSPDTLGSYGYTF. The CDR3 region has the DNA TGTGCCAGCTCTCCTGACACGCTAGGGTCCTATGGCTACACCTTC.

J is TRBJ2-1 and V is TRBV6-6; TRBD1 aligns across 9 bases. Germline-derived CDR1 and CDR2 are MNHNY and SVGAGI (reference sequence). The CDR3 loop spans 14 amino acids. V lost 6 bases to trimming and J lost 7 bases; unmatched junction nucleotides: 7. The CDR3 here is CASSLEQGANEQFF. Written as DNA, the CDR3 is TGTGCCAGCAGCCTTGAACAGGGGGCAAATGAGCAGTTCTTC.

The chain carries TRBV7-8 and TRBJ1-2; the match to TRBD1 covers 10 bases. The CDR3 totals 13 residues. V lost 7 bases, J lost 7 bases, and 6 bases stayed unmatched. The germline V gene has CDR1 SGHVS and CDR2 FQNEAQ. CDR3 in DNA: TGTGCCAGCATTTTCGACAGGGGGCTTGGCTACACCTTC. Residues: CASIFDRGLGYTF.

This clone has just one count. This chain links TRBV19 with TRBJ2-7; weak D call: TRBD1 (6 bases). In germline, CDR1 is LNHDA, CDR2 SQIVND (reference sequence). V dropped 4 bases and J dropped 0 bases, with 16 bases sitting between them. The length of the CDR3 is 16 residues. The CDR3 coding sequence is TGTGCCAGTAGTAGTACCCCCCGGACAGCCTCCTACGAGCAGTACTTC. This gives the protein CASSSTPRTASYEQYF.

This clone turned up a few times. The rearrangement links TRBV5-6 to TRBJ1-1; 7 bases map to TRBD1. This CDR3 contains 16 residues. Germline V CDR1 and CDR2: SGHDT, YYEEEE. Unmatched junction bases numbered 9, after V lost 4 bases and J lost 0 bases. Here the CDR3 reads CASSRGNRGLNTEAFF. Here the CDR3 DNA reads TGTGCCAGCAGCCGCGGTAACAGGGGCCTGAACACTGAAGCTTTCTTT.

The rearrangement links TRBV6-6 to TRBJ2-2; D gene ambiguous. The germline gives CDR1 MNHNY, CDR2 SVGAGI (reference sequence). CDR3 size: 14 residues. Trimming took 5 bases from V and 1 from J, leaving 8 bases between them. CDR3 sequence: CASSSWGNTGELFF. The CDR3 region has the DNA TGTGCCAGCAGTAGCTGGGGGAACACCGGGGAGCTGTTTTTT.

The chain has TRBV7-9 and TRBJ2-7; 7 bases fit TRBD1. Germline V lookup: CDR1 SEHNR, CDR2 FQNEAQ (reference sequence). J lost 3 bases, V lost 3 bases, and 2 bases had no gene match. There are 13 residues in the CDR3. The CDR3 protein is CASSLAGGYEQYF. Here the CDR3 DNA reads TGTGCCAGCAGCTTGGCAGGGGGCTACGAGCAGTACTTC.